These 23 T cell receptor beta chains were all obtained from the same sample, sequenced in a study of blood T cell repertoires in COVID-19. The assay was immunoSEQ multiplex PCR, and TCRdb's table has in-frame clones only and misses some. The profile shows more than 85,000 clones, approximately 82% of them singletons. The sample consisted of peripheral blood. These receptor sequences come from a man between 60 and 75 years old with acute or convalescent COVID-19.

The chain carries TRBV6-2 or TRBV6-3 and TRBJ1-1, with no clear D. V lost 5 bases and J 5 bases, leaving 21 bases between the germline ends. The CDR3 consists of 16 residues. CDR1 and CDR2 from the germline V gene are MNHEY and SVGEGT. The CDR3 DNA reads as TGTGCCAGCAGTGGTGAGAGGGCCTTGCCTGGGACTGAAGCTTTCTTT. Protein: CASSGERALPGTEAFF.

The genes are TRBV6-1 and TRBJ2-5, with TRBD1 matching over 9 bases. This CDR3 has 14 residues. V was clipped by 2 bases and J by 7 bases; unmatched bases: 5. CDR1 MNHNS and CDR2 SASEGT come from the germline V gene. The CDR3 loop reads CASSETDRGPTQYF. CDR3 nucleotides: TGTGCCAGCAGTGAAACGGACAGGGGCCCGACCCAGTACTTC.

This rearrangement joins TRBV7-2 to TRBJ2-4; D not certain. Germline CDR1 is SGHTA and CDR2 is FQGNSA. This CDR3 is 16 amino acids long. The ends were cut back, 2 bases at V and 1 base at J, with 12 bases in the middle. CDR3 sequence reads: CASSLMQATAKNIQYF. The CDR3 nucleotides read TGTGCCAGCAGCTTAATGCAGGCCACGGCCAAAAACATTCAGTACTTC.

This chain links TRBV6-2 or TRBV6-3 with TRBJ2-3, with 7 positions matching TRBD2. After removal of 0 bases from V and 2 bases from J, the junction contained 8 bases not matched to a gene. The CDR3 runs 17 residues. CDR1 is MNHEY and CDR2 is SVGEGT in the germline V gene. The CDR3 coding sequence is TGTGCCAGCAGTTACTCGAGGACTAGTGCATACACAGATACGCAGTATTTT. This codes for CASSYSRTSAYTDTQYF.

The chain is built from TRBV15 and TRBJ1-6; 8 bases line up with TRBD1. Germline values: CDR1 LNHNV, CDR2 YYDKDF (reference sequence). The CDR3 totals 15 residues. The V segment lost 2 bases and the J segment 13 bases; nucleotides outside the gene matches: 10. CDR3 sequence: CATSRTGTGGSPLHF. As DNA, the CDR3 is TGTGCCACCAGCAGAACCGGGACAGGAGGGTCGCCCCTCCACTTT.

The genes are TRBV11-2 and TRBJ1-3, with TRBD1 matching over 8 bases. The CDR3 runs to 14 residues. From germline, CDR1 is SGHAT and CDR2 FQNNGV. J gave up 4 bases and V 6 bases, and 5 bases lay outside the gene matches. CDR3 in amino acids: CASRSTGGGNTIYF. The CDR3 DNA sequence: TGTGCCAGCAGGTCAACAGGGGGAGGAAACACCATATATTTT. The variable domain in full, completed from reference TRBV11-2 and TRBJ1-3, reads EAGVAQSPRYKIIEKRQSVAFWCNPISGHATLYWYQQILGQGPKLLIQFQNNGVVDDSQLPKDRFSAERLKGVDSTLKIQPAKLEDSAVYLCASRSTGGGNTIYFGEGSWLTVV.

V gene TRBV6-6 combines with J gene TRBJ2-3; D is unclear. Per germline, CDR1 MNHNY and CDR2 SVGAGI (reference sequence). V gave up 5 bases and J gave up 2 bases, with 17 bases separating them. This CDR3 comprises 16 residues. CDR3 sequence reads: CASSTLGDSPTDTQYF. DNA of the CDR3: TGTGCCAGCAGTACCCTAGGTGATAGCCCCACAGATACGCAGTATTTT.

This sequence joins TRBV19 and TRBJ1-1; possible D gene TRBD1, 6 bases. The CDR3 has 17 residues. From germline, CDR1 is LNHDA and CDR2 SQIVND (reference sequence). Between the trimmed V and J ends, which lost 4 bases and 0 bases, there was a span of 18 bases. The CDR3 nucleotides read TGTGCCAGTAGTAACCCAAGTAAGACAGGAATGAACACTGAAGCTTTCTTT. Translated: CASSNPSKTGMNTEAFF.

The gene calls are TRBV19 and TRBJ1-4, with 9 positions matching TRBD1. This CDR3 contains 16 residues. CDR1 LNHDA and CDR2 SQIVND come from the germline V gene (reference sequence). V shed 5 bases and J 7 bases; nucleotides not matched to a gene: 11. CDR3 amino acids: CASSRTPGQGIEKLFF. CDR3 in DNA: TGTGCCAGTAGTCGGACCCCGGGACAGGGAATTGAAAAACTGTTTTTT.

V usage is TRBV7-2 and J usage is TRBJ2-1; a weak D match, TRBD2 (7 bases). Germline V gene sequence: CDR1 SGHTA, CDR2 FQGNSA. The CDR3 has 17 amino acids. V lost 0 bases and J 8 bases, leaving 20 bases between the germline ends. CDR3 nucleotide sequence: TGTGCCAGCAGCTTAGCGGGGGGGCCTTTTATCTTCTATGAGCAGTTCTTC. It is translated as CASSLAGGPFIFYEQFF.

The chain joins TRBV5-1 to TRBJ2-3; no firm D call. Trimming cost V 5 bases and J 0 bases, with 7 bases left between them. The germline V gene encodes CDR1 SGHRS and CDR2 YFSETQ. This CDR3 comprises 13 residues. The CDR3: CASRSPSTDTQYF. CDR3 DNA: TGCGCCAGCAGATCCCCTAGCACAGATACGCAGTATTTT.

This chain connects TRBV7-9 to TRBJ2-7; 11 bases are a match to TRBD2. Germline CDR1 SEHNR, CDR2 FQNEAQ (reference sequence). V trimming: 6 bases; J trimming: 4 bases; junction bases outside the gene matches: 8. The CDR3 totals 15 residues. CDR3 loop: CASSPTSGGWYEQYF. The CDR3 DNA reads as TGTGCCAGCAGTCCTACTAGCGGGGGTTGGTACGAGCAGTACTTC.

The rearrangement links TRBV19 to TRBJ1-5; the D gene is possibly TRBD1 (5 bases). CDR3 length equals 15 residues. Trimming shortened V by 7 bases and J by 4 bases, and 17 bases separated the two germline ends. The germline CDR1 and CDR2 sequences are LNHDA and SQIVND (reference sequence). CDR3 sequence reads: CASTAGGGKNQPQHF. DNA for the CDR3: TGTGCCAGTACTGCCGGGGGGGGAAAAAATCAGCCCCAGCATTTT.

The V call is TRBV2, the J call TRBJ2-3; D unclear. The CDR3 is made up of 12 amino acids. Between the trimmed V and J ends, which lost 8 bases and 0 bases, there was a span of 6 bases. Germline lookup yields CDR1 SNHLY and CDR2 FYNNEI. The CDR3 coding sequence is TGTGCCAGCTCATCCAGCACAGATACGCAGTATTTT. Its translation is CASSSSTDTQYF. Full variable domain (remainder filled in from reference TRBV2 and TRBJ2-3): EPEVTQTPSHQVTQMGQEVILRCVPISNHLYFYWYRQILGQKVEFLVSFYNNEISEKSEIFDDQFSVERPDGSNFTLKIRSTKLEDSAMYFCASSSSTDTQYFGPGTRLTVL.

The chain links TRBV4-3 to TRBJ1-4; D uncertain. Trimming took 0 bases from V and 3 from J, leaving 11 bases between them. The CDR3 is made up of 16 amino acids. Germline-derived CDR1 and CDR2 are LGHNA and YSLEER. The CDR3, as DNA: TGCGCCAGCAGCCAAGATCTTGGGCAGCCTAATGAAAAACTGTTTTTT. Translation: CASSQDLGQPNEKLFF.

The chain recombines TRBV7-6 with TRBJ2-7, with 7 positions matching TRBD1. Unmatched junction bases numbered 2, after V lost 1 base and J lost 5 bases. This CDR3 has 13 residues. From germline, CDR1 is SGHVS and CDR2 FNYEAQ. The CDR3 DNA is TGTGCCAGCAGCTTAGGAGACAGGGACGAGCAGTACTTC. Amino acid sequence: CASSLGDRDEQYF.

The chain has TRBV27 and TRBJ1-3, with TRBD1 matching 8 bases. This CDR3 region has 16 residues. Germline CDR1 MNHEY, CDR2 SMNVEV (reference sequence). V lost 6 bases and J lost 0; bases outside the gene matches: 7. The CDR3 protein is CASRPGQGRSGNTIYF. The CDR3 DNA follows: TGTGCCAGCAGACCTGGACAGGGACGCTCTGGAAACACCATATATTTT.

In DNA, the CDR3 is TGTGCCAGCAGGCCTAGGATTTCACAGGCAGATACGCAGTATTTT. It encodes CASRPRISQADTQYF. This sequence joins TRBV11-2 and TRBJ2-3, with D possibly TRBD1 on 5 matching bases. V gave up 6 bases and J gave up 4 bases, with 17 bases separating them. This CDR3 has 15 residues. Germline V gene lookup returns CDR1 SGHAT and CDR2 FQNNGV.

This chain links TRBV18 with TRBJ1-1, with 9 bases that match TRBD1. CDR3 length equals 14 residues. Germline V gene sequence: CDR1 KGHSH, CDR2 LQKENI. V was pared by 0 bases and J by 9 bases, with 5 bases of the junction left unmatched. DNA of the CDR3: TGTGCCAGCTCACCACCGTGGGACAGGGTAAAAGCTTTCTTT. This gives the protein CASSPPWDRVKAFF.

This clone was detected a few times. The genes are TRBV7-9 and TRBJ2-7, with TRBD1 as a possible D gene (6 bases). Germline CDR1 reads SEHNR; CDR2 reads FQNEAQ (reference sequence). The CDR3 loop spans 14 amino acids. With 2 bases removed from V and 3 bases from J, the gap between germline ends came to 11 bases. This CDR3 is CASSLSTGIYEQYF. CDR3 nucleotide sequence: TGTGCCAGCAGCTTATCGACAGGAATCTACGAGCAGTACTTC.

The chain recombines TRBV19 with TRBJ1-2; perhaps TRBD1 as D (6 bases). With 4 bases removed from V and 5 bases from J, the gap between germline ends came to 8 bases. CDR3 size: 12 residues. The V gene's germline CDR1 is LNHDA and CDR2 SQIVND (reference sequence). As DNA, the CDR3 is TGTGCCAGTAGTAGGGGGCTGTATGGCTACACCTTC. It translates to CASSRGLYGYTF. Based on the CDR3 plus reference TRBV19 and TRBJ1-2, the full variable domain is DGGITQSPKYLFRKEGQNVTLSCEQNLNHDAMYWYRQDPGQGLRLIYYSQIVNDFQKGDIAEGYSVSREKKESFPLTVTSAQKNPTAFYLCASSRGLYGYTFGSGTRLTVV.

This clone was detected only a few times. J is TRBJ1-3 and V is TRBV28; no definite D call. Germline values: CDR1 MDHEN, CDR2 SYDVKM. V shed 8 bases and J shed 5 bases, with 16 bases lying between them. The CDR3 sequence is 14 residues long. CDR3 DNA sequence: TGTGCCAGCCTCCTAGACCGGTCGAGAAACACCATATATTTT. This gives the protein CASLLDRSRNTIYF.

CDR3 nucleotide sequence: TGTGCCAGCTCACAAACAGCAGTGGTCGCCTACTACGAGCAGTACGTC. Translated: CASSQTAVVAYYEQYV. The gene calls are TRBV18 and TRBJ2-7; D is uncertain. The CDR3 runs 16 residues. Trimming took 4 bases from V and 3 from J, leaving 19 bases between them. Germline assignment: CDR1 KGHSH and CDR2 LQKENI.